The 7 T cell receptor beta chains in this list originate from one sample, sequenced in a study of CD8 T cells in Susac syndrome. Random hexamers were used to reverse transcribe about 0.45 to 1 ug of RNA. In TCRdb, the immunoSEQ multiplex PCR reads were re-called with MiXCR into one record per CDR3 protein. This repertoire shows 350,000 to 550,000 distinct CDR3 sequences, approximately 85% found once; its top ten account for about 0.12%. Input material: CD8+ T cells from PBMCs. Receptors were obtained from a human donor with multiple sclerosis.

The rearrangement links TRBV27 to TRBJ2-7; D is undetermined. The CDR3 is 13 residues long. Germline assignment: CDR1 MNHEY and CDR2 SMNVEV (reference sequence). Trimming removed 5 bases from V and 3 bases from J, with 11 bases in between. The CDR3 sequence: CASSVIDGYEQYF. CDR3 nucleotides: TGTGCCAGCAGTGTTATCGACGGCTACGAGCAGTACTTC.

The chain joins TRBV18 to TRBJ2-7, with D uncertain. The germline V and J ends were trimmed by 4 bases and 6 bases, with 13 bases remaining between them. There are 13 residues in the CDR3. Germline values: CDR1 KGHSH, CDR2 LQKENI. The CDR3 loop reads CASSLVKAGEQYF. DNA for the CDR3: TGTGCCAGCTCACTCGTCAAGGCCGGCGAGCAGTACTTC.

V usage is TRBV20-1 and J usage is TRBJ1-1; TRBD1 matches at 8 bases. With 0 bases clipped from V and 1 base from J, the junction kept 4 bases outside the gene matches. Germline loops: CDR1 DFQATT, CDR2 SNEGSKA (reference sequence). This CDR3 comprises 15 residues. The DNA of the CDR3 is TGCAGTGCTAGAGATCCGGACAGGGAGAACACTGAAGCTTTCTTT. Protein product: CSARDPDRENTEAFF.

V and J are TRBV7-9 and TRBJ2-6, with D tentatively TRBD1 or TRBD2 (5 bases each). This CDR3 is 13 amino acids long. V was shortened by 8 bases and J by 0 bases, with 5 bases between the two germline ends. Germline V lookup: CDR1 SEHNR, CDR2 FQNEAQ (reference sequence). CDR3 nucleotide sequence: TGTGCCAGCGGGGGCTCTGGGGCCAACGTCCTGACTTTC. Amino acids: CASGGSGANVLTF. Using reference TRBV7-9 and TRBJ2-6 for the parts outside the CDR3, the full variable domain is DTGVSQNPRHKITKRGQNVTFRCDPISEHNRLYWYRQTLGQGPEFLTYFQNEAQLEKSRLLSDRFSAERPKGSFSTLEIQRTEQGDSAMYLCASGGSGANVLTFGAGSRLTVL.

This chain joins TRBV7-3 and TRBJ2-3; 8 bases are shared with TRBD2. There are 14 residues in the CDR3. V dropped 3 bases and J dropped 6; count of bases not matched to a gene: 5. CDR1 is SGHTA, CDR2 FQGTGA, per germline. CDR3: CASSFGGRWDTQYF. The CDR3 DNA reads as TGTGCCAGCAGCTTCGGCGGGAGGTGGGATACGCAGTATTTT.

This sequence joins TRBV19 and TRBJ2-7, with 12 bases matching TRBD2. J lost 5 bases, V lost 5 bases, and 13 bases had no gene match. This CDR3 is 17 amino acids long. Germline-derived CDR1 and CDR2 are LNHDA and SQIVND (reference sequence). The CDR3 sequence: CASSSSPLAGGPHEQYF. Here the CDR3 DNA reads TGTGCCAGTAGTTCCTCCCCGCTAGCGGGGGGGCCCCACGAGCAGTACTTC.

The genes are TRBV4-2 and TRBJ2-1; D may match TRBD1 or TRBD2 (5 bases each). The germline CDR1 and CDR2 sequences are LGHNA and YNFKEQ. The V gene lost 6 bases and the J gene lost 4 bases, with 13 bases spanning the gap. CDR3 size: 14 residues. As DNA, the CDR3 is TGTGCCAGCAGGGGGGTCCCAGGATACAATGAGCAGTTCTTC. Translating gives CASRGVPGYNEQFF.